Given below is one TCR beta chain in context. In the authors' methods: Amplified reference gene primers provided the basis for estimating nucleated cell counts. TCRdb's table, derived via immunoSEQ multiplex PCR, lists solely in-frame clones and lacks some. Clone size and the V and J calls come from that table; the DNA yielded D and trimming. Here the sample spans some 120,000 clones, around 88% being singletons. The CDR3 spans 16 residues. Germline V gene sequence: CDR1 MNHEY, CDR2 SVGEGT. With V trimmed by 0 bases and J by 6 bases, 7 bases remained unmatched. The source of the sample is a study of blood T cell repertoires in COVID-19. Looking at the study overall: Whether acute or convalescent, the COVID-19 samples came from the United States, Italy and Spain. PBMCs, B-cell-depleted T cells, or T cells provided the cDNA or gDNA that made up the material.

The clonotype originates from a woman between 45 and 65 years old with active or convalescent COVID-19. The chain couples TRBV6-2 or TRBV6-3 to TRBJ2-7; TRBD2 aligns across 11 bases. Input material: peripheral blood. CDR3 sequence: CASSYSQTSGDFEQYF. The CDR3 DNA follows: TGTGCCAGCAGTTACTCGCAGACTAGCGGGGACTTCGAGCAGTACTTC.